This entry describes one TCR beta chain. Its antigen is still unknown. Per-base quality was not reported, and no clone a single base away is much larger than it. The entry originates in a study of T cell changes during pregnancy in multiple sclerosis (dated by TCRdb to about 2019). Background on the whole study: In women with multiple sclerosis, the researchers looked at how the T cell repertoire shifted as pregnancy progressed.

Library preparation was by the immunoSEQ multiplex PCR assay. Drawn from immuneACCESS, this table holds only the in-frame rearrangements with V and J called that TCRdb kept. Clones are partly lost; checked studies trace under half to an unresolved V gene and leave the rest unexplained. This sample gives around 55,000 clones in total; about nine tenths of them show up just once. 0.5% to 0.6% of the sample comes from the top ten. The germline V gene (reference sequence) gives CDR1 as LNHDA and CDR2 as SQIVND. The CDR3 sequence holds 16 residues, the cysteine and phenylalanine included. The kept DNA is CDR3 alone, 48 bases in frame from the first base. At the junction V is shortened by 1 base and J by 0 bases, with 12 bases in between.

Recombination connected TRBV19 to TRBJ2-5; the D segment could be TRBD1, given 7 matching bases. Sequencing was performed on CD4+ T cells from peripheral blood mononuclear cells, taken in the first trimester of pregnancy. This TCR was recovered from a female donor with multiple sclerosis, enrolled in a pregnancy study. For the CDR3, the sequence is CASSIGGTADQETQYF. The DNA sequence is given as TGTGCCAGTAGTATAGGCGGGACAGCCGACCAAGAGACCCAGTACTTC.